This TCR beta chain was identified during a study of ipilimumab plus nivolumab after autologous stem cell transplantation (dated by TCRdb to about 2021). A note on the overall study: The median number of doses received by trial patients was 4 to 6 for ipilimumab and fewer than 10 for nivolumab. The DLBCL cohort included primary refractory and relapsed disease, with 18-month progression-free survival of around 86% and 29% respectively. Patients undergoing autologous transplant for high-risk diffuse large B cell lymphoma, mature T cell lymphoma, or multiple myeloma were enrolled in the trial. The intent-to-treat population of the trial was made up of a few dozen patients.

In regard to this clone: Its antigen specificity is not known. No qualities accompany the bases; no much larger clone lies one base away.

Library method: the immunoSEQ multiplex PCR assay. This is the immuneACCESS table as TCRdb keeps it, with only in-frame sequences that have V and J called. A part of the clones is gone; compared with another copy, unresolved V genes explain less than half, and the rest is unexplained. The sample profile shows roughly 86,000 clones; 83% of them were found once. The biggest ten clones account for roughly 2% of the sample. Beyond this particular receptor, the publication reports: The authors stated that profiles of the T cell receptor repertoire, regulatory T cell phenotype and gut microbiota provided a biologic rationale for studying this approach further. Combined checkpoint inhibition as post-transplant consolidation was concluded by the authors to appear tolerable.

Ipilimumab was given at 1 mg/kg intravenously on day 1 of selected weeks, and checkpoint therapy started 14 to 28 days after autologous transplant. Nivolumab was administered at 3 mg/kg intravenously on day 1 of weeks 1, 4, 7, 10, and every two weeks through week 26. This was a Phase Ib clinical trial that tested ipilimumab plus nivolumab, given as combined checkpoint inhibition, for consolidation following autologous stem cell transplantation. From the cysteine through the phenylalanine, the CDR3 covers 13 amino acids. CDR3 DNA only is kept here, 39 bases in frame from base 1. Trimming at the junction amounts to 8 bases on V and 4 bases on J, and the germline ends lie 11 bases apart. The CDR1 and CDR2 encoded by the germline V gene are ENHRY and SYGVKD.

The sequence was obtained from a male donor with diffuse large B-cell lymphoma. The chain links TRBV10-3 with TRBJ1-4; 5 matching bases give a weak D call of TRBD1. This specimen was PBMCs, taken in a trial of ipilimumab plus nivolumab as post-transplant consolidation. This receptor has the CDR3 CAIGGVNNEKLFF. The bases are TGTGCCATCGGAGGGGTTAATAATGAAAAACTGTTTTTT.